Sequencing of this T cell receptor beta chain was carried out in a study of human T cells and chemical hapten exposure. TCRdb reprocessed the RACE reads with MiXCR, giving one entry per CDR3 protein. The repertoire holds about 85,000 distinct CDR3 sequences, with around 10% as singletons. Time point defined: patch test 2, 6 weeks after DPC sensitization. The treatment here: therapeutic diphenylcyclopropenone sensitization with weekly scalp DPC. This CDR3 is built from 11 residues. V lost 8 bases and J lost 6, with 10 bases in between. CDR1 and CDR2 from the germline V gene are KGHSH and LQKENI. Source: whole blood, taken in connection with sensitization to the hapten diphenylcyclopropenone (DPC). The gene calls are TRBV18 and TRBJ1-2; D is unresolved. This sequence was found in a man in his late teens or twenties with alopecia areata. Some clones in this sample may be carry-over from other donors' samples. DNA of the CDR3: TGTGCCAGCAACGGGCCGCATGGCTACACCTTC. Translating it yields CASNGPHGYTF.